Below, 32 T cell receptor beta chains from the same sample are listed, as sequenced in a study of shared clonotypes between healthy human individuals. TCRdb's table, derived via immunoSEQ multiplex PCR, lists solely in-frame clones and lacks some. The sample lists about 680,000 clones, about three quarters seen once, with 1.5% to 2% in the top ten. Sequencing was performed on memory CD4+ T cells sorted from blood. The sample's subset: CD45RA-negative fraction. The receptors come from a woman in her 30s in good health.

This clone was seen only a few times. This sequence joins TRBV19 and TRBJ2-2, with unresolved D. The ends were cut back, 5 bases at V and 5 bases at J, with 9 bases in the middle. CDR1 is LNHDA and CDR2 is SQIVND in the germline V gene (reference sequence). This CDR3 has 13 residues. Here the CDR3 reads CASSPDRTGELFF. For the CDR3, the DNA is TGTGCCAGTAGTCCAGATAGAACCGGGGAGCTGTTTTTT. Using reference TRBV19 and TRBJ2-2 for the parts outside the CDR3, the full variable domain is DGGITQSPKYLFRKEGQNVTLSCEQNLNHDAMYWYRQDPGQGLRLIYYSQIVNDFQKGDIAEGYSVSREKKESFPLTVTSAQKNPTAFYLCASSPDRTGELFFGEGSRLTVL.

The chain uses TRBV25-1 and TRBJ1-2, with D perhaps TRBD1 (5 bases). Per the germline V gene, CDR1 is MGHDK and CDR2 is SYGVNS. The CDR3 sequence is 14 residues long. Trimming removed 5 bases from V and 7 bases from J, with 17 bases in between. This CDR3 is CASSPSLQGRGYTF. CDR3 in DNA: TGTGCCAGCAGTCCATCACTCCAGGGACGTGGCTACACCTTC.

J is TRBJ1-5 and V is TRBV19, with D possibly TRBD1 on 6 matching bases. CDR3 length equals 15 residues. V lost 8 bases to trimming and J lost 2 bases, with 16 bases between them. CDR1 is LNHDA and CDR2 is SQIVND in the germline V gene (reference sequence). The CDR3 loop reads CASYPQGSGNQPQHF. CDR3 nucleotide sequence: TGTGCCAGTTACCCACAGGGATCGGGCAATCAGCCCCAGCATTTT. The full variable domain, its missing parts supplied by reference TRBV19 and TRBJ1-5, is DGGITQSPKYLFRKEGQNVTLSCEQNLNHDAMYWYRQDPGQGLRLIYYSQIVNDFQKGDIAEGYSVSREKKESFPLTVTSAQKNPTAFYLCASYPQGSGNQPQHFGDGTRLSIL.

This chain joins TRBV25-1 and TRBJ2-2; 8 nucleotides match TRBD2. Trimming at V came to 4 bases and at J to 4 bases, leaving 8 bases not matched to a gene. CDR1 is MGHDK, CDR2 SYGVNS, per germline. The CDR3 runs 16 residues. The CDR3 loop reads CASSADSSGPTGELFF. CDR3 in DNA: TGTGCCAGCAGTGCCGACTCTAGCGGGCCCACCGGGGAGCTGTTTTTT.

With respect to this clone: Additional DNA sequences in this sample encode the identical CDR3. This chain links TRBV4-1 with TRBJ1-5; D is unresolved. Germline CDR1 reads MGHRA; CDR2 reads YSYEKL. The V and J ends lost 0 bases and 4 bases respectively, with 4 bases between them. The CDR3 length is 13 residues. The CDR3 is CASSQERNQPQHF. The CDR3 DNA reads TGCGCCAGCAGCCAAGAAAGGAATCAGCCCCAGCATTTT.

The genes are TRBV7-2 and TRBJ2-3; 15 bases are shared with TRBD2. Trimming removed 5 bases from V and 1 base from J; junction bases left unmatched: 10. CDR3 length: 19 amino acids. The V gene's germline CDR1 is SGHTA and CDR2 FQGNSA. The DNA of the CDR3 is TGTGCCAGCAGCGCCCGGACTAGCGGGAGGGCGAGCGGCACAGATACGCAGTATTTT. This sequence encodes CASSARTSGRASGTDTQYF. Using reference TRBV7-2 and TRBJ2-3 for the parts outside the CDR3, the full variable domain is GAGVSQSPSNKVTEKGKDVELRCDPISGHTALYWYRQSLGQGLEFLIYFQGNSAPDKSGLPSDRFSAERTGGSVSTLTIQRTQQEDSAVYLCASSARTSGRASGTDTQYFGPGTRLTVL.

To note about this clone: This specimen includes other DNA sequences encoding the same CDR3. This chain connects TRBV7-6 to TRBJ2-1, with D possibly being TRBD2 (6 bases). Germline CDR1 is SGHVS and CDR2 is FNYEAQ. This CDR3 comprises 14 residues. The ends were cut back, 2 bases at V and 2 bases at J, with 7 bases in the middle. The CDR3 sequence: CASSLRGTYNEQFF. The CDR3 nucleotides are TGTGCCAGCAGCTTACGGGGGACCTACAATGAGCAGTTCTTC. Combining the CDR3 with reference TRBV7-6 and TRBJ2-1 gives the whole variable domain GAGVSQSPRYKVTKRGQDVALRCDPISGHVSLYWYRQALGQGPEFLTYFNYEAQQDKSGLPNDRFSAERPEGSISTLTIQRTEQRDSAMYRCASSLRGTYNEQFFGPGTRLTVL.

The J gene is TRBJ2-2, the V gene TRBV5-1, with 8 bases lining up with TRBD1. Germline V gene lookup returns CDR1 SGHRS and CDR2 YFSETQ. The CDR3 runs to 16 residues. J was trimmed by 2 bases and V by 4 bases; bases with no gene match: 7. CDR3 sequence (DNA): TGCGCCAGCAGCCCCAGGACAGGGAAAAACACCGGGGAGCTGTTTTTT. Amino acids: CASSPRTGKNTGELFF.

This chain uses TRBV6-1 with TRBJ2-1; no definite D call. The germline V gene has CDR1 MNHNS and CDR2 SASEGT. This CDR3 is 10 amino acids long. V was clipped by 4 bases and J by 8 bases, with 3 bases between them. CDR3 nucleotide sequence: TGTGCCAGCAGTGTTTATGAGCAGTTCTTC. It translates to CASSVYEQFF.

In its sample, this clone was seen many times. J is TRBJ2-7 and V is TRBV4-2; D call uncertain. This CDR3 spans 16 amino acids. Germline CDR1 and CDR2: LGHNA and YNFKEQ. V gave up 0 bases and J gave up 0 bases, with 12 bases separating them. The CDR3 region has the DNA TGTGCCAGCAGCCAAGATCTGGGGAAGGGCTCCTACGAGCAGTACTTC. This gives the protein CASSQDLGKGSYEQYF.

This clone was detected ten times or more. V gene TRBV19 combines with J gene TRBJ1-2, with D unresolved. Trimming stripped 2 bases from V and 11 bases from J, with 12 bases between. Germline V gene sequence: CDR1 LNHDA, CDR2 SQIVND (reference sequence). The CDR3 has 12 residues. CDR3: CASSINSRKYTF. The CDR3 coding sequence is TGTGCCAGTAGTATAAACAGCCGTAAATACACCTTC.

The rearrangement uses TRBV19 and TRBJ2-7, with 9 bases fitting TRBD2. Germline CDR1 and CDR2: LNHDA and SQIVND (reference sequence). The CDR3 covers 14 residues. The trim removed 1 base at V and 7 bases at J, leaving 5 bases unmatched. In DNA form, the CDR3 reads TGTGCCAGTAGTATAGGCGGGAGGGCCGGTGAGCAGTACTTC. This translates into CASSIGGRAGEQYF. Variable domain in full (rest from reference TRBV19 and TRBJ2-7): DGGITQSPKYLFRKEGQNVTLSCEQNLNHDAMYWYRQDPGQGLRLIYYSQIVNDFQKGDIAEGYSVSREKKESFPLTVTSAQKNPTAFYLCASSIGGRAGEQYFGPGTRLTVT.

The rearrangement links TRBV19 to TRBJ2-3; 9 nucleotides agree with TRBD1. The CDR3 runs to 14 residues. Germline loops: CDR1 LNHDA, CDR2 SQIVND (reference sequence). V lost 6 bases, J lost 5 bases, and 6 bases stayed unmatched. The CDR3 loop reads CASRLTGGEDTQYF. DNA of the CDR3: TGTGCCAGTAGATTGACAGGGGGTGAAGATACGCAGTATTTT.

The V gene is TRBV28, the J gene TRBJ1-1, with TRBD1 identical over 8 bases. The CDR3 is made up of 16 amino acids. In germline, CDR1 is MDHEN, CDR2 SYDVKM. Losses at the gene ends were 4 bases for V and 5 bases for J; bases not matched to a gene: 12. The CDR3 nucleotides are TGTGCCAGCAGTTCAAACGACAGGGGAGGAAAAACTGAAGCTTTCTTT. Translating it yields CASSSNDRGGKTEAFF.

The rearrangement joins TRBV7-6 to TRBJ1-1, with unresolved D. The CDR3 runs 13 residues. Germline values: CDR1 SGHVS, CDR2 FNYEAQ. Trimming took 4 bases from V and 1 from J, leaving 7 bases between them. The CDR3 nucleotides are TGTGCCAGCAGCTCAACAGAGAACACTGAAGCTTTCTTT. Its translation is CASSSTENTEAFF.

This clone appeared many times. The genes are TRBV27 and TRBJ1-5; D call uncertain. The length of the CDR3 is 11 residues. Deletions cut 5 bases from V and 2 bases from J, with 1 base between. Germline loops: CDR1 MNHEY, CDR2 SMNVEV (reference sequence). The CDR3 bases are TGTGCCAGCAGTCGCAATCAGCCCCAGCATTTT. Its protein is CASSRNQPQHF.

The chain is built from TRBV7-2 and TRBJ2-3; D is unresolved. The CDR3 runs 14 residues. Trimming removed 1 base at V and 4 bases at J, with 9 bases between. CDR1 SGHTA and CDR2 FQGNSA come from the germline V gene. The CDR3 spells CASSLGRPPDTQYF. The DNA of the CDR3 is TGTGCCAGCAGCTTAGGGAGACCTCCAGATACGCAGTATTTT. The variable domain in full, completed from reference TRBV7-2 and TRBJ2-3, reads GAGVSQSPSNKVTEKGKDVELRCDPISGHTALYWYRQSLGQGLEFLIYFQGNSAPDKSGLPSDRFSAERTGGSVSTLTIQRTQQEDSAVYLCASSLGRPPDTQYFGPGTRLTVL.

This sequence joins TRBV9 and TRBJ2-1; 7 bases are shared with TRBD2. J gave up 5 bases and V 0 bases, and 14 bases lay outside the gene matches. CDR3 length equals 18 residues. CDR1 SGDLS and CDR2 YYNGEE come from the germline V gene. CDR3: CASSVAIGGGTLNNEQFF. Here the CDR3 DNA reads TGTGCCAGCAGCGTAGCTATCGGCGGGGGAACCCTAAACAATGAGCAGTTCTTC.

J is TRBJ1-2 and V is TRBV18; possible D gene TRBD1, 6 bases. Trimming left V 2 bases short and J 8 bases short, with 15 bases between. This CDR3 spans 14 amino acids. Germline V CDR1 and CDR2: KGHSH, LQKENI. The CDR3 protein is CASSPSRGLEGYTF. CDR3 coding DNA: TGTGCCAGCTCACCAAGCAGGGGCTTGGAGGGCTACACCTTC.

This chain links TRBV21-1 with TRBJ2-7; the D segment call TRBD1 is taken from the table without a DNA check. TRBV21-1 is a documented pseudogene. CDR3 size: 15 residues. CDR3 loop: CASSHTKGQGSEQYF. The CDR3, as DNA: TGTGCCAGCAGCCACACCAAGGGGCAGGGTTCCGAGCAGTACTTC.

The chain recombines TRBV7-9 with TRBJ2-2, with D unclear. CDR1 SEHNR and CDR2 FQNEAQ come from the germline V gene (reference sequence). V lost 3 bases to trimming and J lost 7 bases, with 9 bases between them. The CDR3 has 13 residues. CDR3 in amino acids: CASSFQSFGELFF. CDR3 nucleotides: TGTGCCAGCAGCTTTCAGTCTTTCGGGGAGCTGTTTTTT.

The gene calls are TRBV7-2 and TRBJ2-1, with D uncertain. The germline V gene encodes CDR1 SGHTA and CDR2 FQGNSA. There are 13 residues in the CDR3. Trimming pared 1 base from V and 5 bases from J, leaving 6 bases between. The CDR3 sequence is CASSLGLNNEQFF. Here the CDR3 DNA reads TGTGCCAGCAGCTTAGGGTTGAACAATGAGCAGTTCTTC.

V is TRBV18 and J is TRBJ1-1, with a tentative D call TRBD1 (5 bases). Germline CDR1 is KGHSH and CDR2 is LQKENI. V was shortened by 1 base and J by 3 bases, with 12 bases between the two germline ends. The CDR3 totals 15 residues. The CDR3 DNA is TGTGCCAGCTCACCACGGGGCGACTGGGACACTGAAGCTTTCTTT. Protein sequence: CASSPRGDWDTEAFF. Full variable domain (remainder filled in from reference TRBV18 and TRBJ1-1): NAGVMQNPRHLVRRRGQEARLRCSPMKGHSHVYWYRQLPEEGLKFMVYLQKENIIDESGMPKERFSAEFPKEGPSILRIQQVVRGDSAAYFCASSPRGDWDTEAFFGQGTRLTVV.

As regards this clone: The sample holds other DNA sequences that translate to the same CDR3. The chain recombines TRBV30 with TRBJ1-5; TRBD1 matches at 7 bases. V trimming: 3 bases; J trimming: 6 bases; junction bases outside the gene matches: 5. Germline V CDR1 and CDR2: GTSNPN, SVGIG (reference sequence). The CDR3 is 13 residues long. CDR3 in DNA: TGTGCCTGGAGCAGGGGGGAGGGTCAGCCCCAGCATTTT. It specifies CAWSRGEGQPQHF. Based on the CDR3 plus reference TRBV30 and TRBJ1-5, the full variable domain is SQTIHQWPATLVQPVGSPLSLECTVEGTSNPNLYWYRQAAGRGLQLLFYSVGIGQISSEVPQNLSASRPQDRQFILSSKKLLLSDSGFYLCAWSRGEGQPQHFGDGTRLSIL.

In its sample, this clone was seen a few times. This chain joins TRBV7-2 and TRBJ2-3; TRBD2 matches at 14 bases. V shed 1 base, J shed 8 bases, and the junction held 11 bases outside the gene matches. The CDR3 length is 18 residues. CDR1 and CDR2 from the germline V gene are SGHTA and FQGNSA. The CDR3 DNA reads TGTGCCAGCAGCTTAGAAGCGTGGGGGACTAGCGGGAGAGCTACGCAGTATTTT. Translated: CASSLEAWGTSGRATQYF.

The chain is built from TRBV30 and TRBJ1-3, with D maybe TRBD1 (5 bases). Germline-derived CDR1 and CDR2 are GTSNPN and SVGIG (reference sequence). Trimming pared 1 base from V and 1 base from J, leaving 17 bases between. The CDR3 length is 17 residues. In DNA, the CDR3 is TGTGCCTGGAGTGAATTCGCAGGGCGGGCATCTGGAAACACCATATATTTT. Residues: CAWSEFAGRASGNTIYF.

The V and J genes are TRBV6-5 and TRBJ2-5; 7 positions match TRBD2. Germline V gene sequence: CDR1 MNHEY, CDR2 SVGAGI. CDR3 length: 14 residues. Trimming removed 2 bases from V and 3 bases from J; junction bases left unmatched: 3. DNA for the CDR3: TGTGCCAGCAGTTACGGGACTATCAAAGAGACCCAGTACTTC. The encoded protein is CASSYGTIKETQYF.

This chain links TRBV6-5 with TRBJ2-7; 7 bases match TRBD2. With V trimmed by 5 bases and J by 4 bases, 11 bases remained unmatched. The CDR3 covers 15 residues. Germline-derived CDR1 and CDR2 are MNHEY and SVGAGI. The CDR3 DNA reads TGTGCCAGCAGTGCCCTTGGCGGGAGTAGTTACGAGCAGTACTTC. This gives the protein CASSALGGSSYEQYF.

This chain connects TRBV2 to TRBJ2-7, with 7 bases identical to TRBD1. The CDR3 totals 13 residues. Germline V gives CDR1 SNHLY, CDR2 FYNNEI. V was clipped by 4 bases and J by 5 bases; unmatched bases: 5. The DNA for the CDR3 is TGTGCCAGCAGTGCTTATGACAGGGACGAGCAGTACTTC. It yields the protein CASSAYDRDEQYF.

V usage is TRBV28 and J usage is TRBJ2-7; 7 bases agree with TRBD2. Unmatched junction bases numbered 12, after V lost 1 base and J lost 6 bases. Per the germline V gene, CDR1 is MDHEN and CDR2 is SYDVKM. The CDR3 has 16 amino acids. Written as DNA, the CDR3 is TGTGCCAGCAGTTTATACGGCGGGAGTGTGTTTTTCGAGCAGTACTTC. This sequence encodes CASSLYGGSVFFEQYF.

The gene calls are TRBV6-6 and TRBJ2-7, with TRBD1 identical over 7 bases. The CDR3 sequence is 14 residues long. Germline V gene sequence: CDR1 MNHNY, CDR2 SVGAGI (reference sequence). Trimming took 2 bases from V and 2 from J; bases not matched to a gene: 3. CDR3 in DNA: TGTGCCAGCAGTTACGGGACAGAGCCCTACGAGCAGTACTTC. This gives the protein CASSYGTEPYEQYF.

There are a few counts of this clone. The chain uses TRBV15 and TRBJ2-7; the match to TRBD2 covers 8 bases. Unmatched junction bases numbered 4, after V lost 0 bases and J lost 0 bases. Germline CDR1 reads LNHNV; CDR2 reads YYDKDF (reference sequence). CDR3 length equals 16 residues. CDR3: CATSRDGSGSSYEQYF. The CDR3 DNA sequence: TGTGCCACCAGCAGAGATGGAAGCGGGAGCTCCTACGAGCAGTACTTC. Variable domain in full (rest from reference TRBV15 and TRBJ2-7): DAMVIQNPRYQVTQFGKPVTLSCSQTLNHNVMYWYQQKSSQAPKLLFHYYDKDFNNEADTPDNFQSRRPNTSFCFLDIRSPGLGDTAMYLCATSRDGSGSSYEQYFGPGTRLTVT.